This T cell receptor (beta chain) was profiled in a study of OX40 agonist ivuxolimab in advanced cancers. This clone was observed a single time. What it binds is not known. Germline V gives CDR1 WNHNN, CDR2 SYGVQD (reference sequence). With 3 bases removed from V and 4 bases from J, the gap between germline ends came to 7 bases. The CDR3 loop spans 13 amino acids. The protocol was immunoSEQ multiplex PCR, while the TCRdb copy is restricted to in-frame clones and leaves out a portion. The sample holds some 78,000 clones, about 86% seen once. Study observations and caveats: The average count of expanded clones was higher among CD8+ T cells than among CD4+. Dose levels from 0.1 to 3.0 mg/kg saw CD4+ and CD8+ blood T cells expand clonally by week 6.

The chain uses TRBV10-1 and TRBJ1-3; D remains unclear. Material: CD4+ or CD8+ T cells sorted from blood, obtained in a trial of the OX40 agonist ivuxolimab. This receptor was identified in an adult with an advanced solid tumor such as melanoma, head and neck, liver or kidney cancer. The CDR3 DNA is TGCGCCAGCAGTGAACGGGCCGGAAACACCATATATTTT. Its translation is CASSERAGNTIYF.